This TCR beta chain is drawn from a study of blood T cell repertoires in COVID-19. Across the study: Specimens from acute and convalescent COVID-19 originated in the United States, Italy and Spain. Sources were T cells, B-cell-depleted T cells, or PBMCs; the material itself was cDNA or gDNA.

Original processing methods: Amplification of reference gene primers was used by the study to estimate nucleated cell counts. The method was immunoSEQ multiplex PCR; TCRdb's version includes in-frame clones alone and lacks a portion of them. D and trimming come from the DNA, and the V and J calls and clone size come from that table. The repertoire holds some 210,000 clones, with approximately 84% as singletons. This clone was recorded a few times. With 2 bases removed from V and 3 bases from J, the gap between germline ends came to 9 bases. The CDR3 is 14 residues long. CDR1 and CDR2 from the germline V gene are SGHRS and YFSETQ.

The chain combines TRBV5-1 with TRBJ2-1; D may be TRBD2 (5 bases). This receptor was obtained from a woman in her fifties or sixties with active or convalescent COVID-19. Material for sequencing was peripheral blood. The DNA for the CDR3 is TGCGCCAGCAGCTTAAGCGGACGCTACAATGAGCAGTTCTTC. It encodes CASSLSGRYNEQFF. Full variable domain (outside the CDR3, taken from reference TRBV5-1 and TRBJ2-1): KAGVTQTPRYLIKTRGQQVTLSCSPISGHRSVSWYQQTPGQGLQFLFEYFSETQRNKGNFPGRFSGRQFSNSRSEMNVSTLELGDSALYLCASSLSGRYNEQFFGPGTRLTVL.